This T cell receptor beta chain was recorded in a study of blood T cell repertoires in COVID-19. Study context: Spain, Italy and the United States supplied samples that represented acute and convalescent COVID-19. The analysed material was cDNA or gDNA that came from T cells, B-cell-depleted T cells, or PBMCs.

The V gene's germline CDR1 is LNHDA and CDR2 SQIVND (reference sequence). The CDR3 runs 13 residues. Trimming stripped 3 bases from V and 3 bases from J, with 9 bases between. This clone has just one count. Source study methods: Reference gene primer amplification gave nucleated cell count estimates. Measured with immunoSEQ multiplex PCR; TCRdb has only the in-frame clones, and not every one. V and J calls and clone size follow that table, whereas D and trimming were derived from the DNA. The data contain 95,000 to 120,000 clones, 85% to 90% of them singletons. V gene TRBV19 combines with J gene TRBJ2-7, with D possibly matching TRBD2 (6 bases). The sequenced material came from peripheral blood. The TCR sequence derives from a woman aged 45 to 65 with acute or convalescent COVID-19. The CDR3 spells CASSMRDFYEQYF. The CDR3 DNA reads TGTGCCAGTAGTATGCGGGACTTCTACGAGCAGTACTTC.